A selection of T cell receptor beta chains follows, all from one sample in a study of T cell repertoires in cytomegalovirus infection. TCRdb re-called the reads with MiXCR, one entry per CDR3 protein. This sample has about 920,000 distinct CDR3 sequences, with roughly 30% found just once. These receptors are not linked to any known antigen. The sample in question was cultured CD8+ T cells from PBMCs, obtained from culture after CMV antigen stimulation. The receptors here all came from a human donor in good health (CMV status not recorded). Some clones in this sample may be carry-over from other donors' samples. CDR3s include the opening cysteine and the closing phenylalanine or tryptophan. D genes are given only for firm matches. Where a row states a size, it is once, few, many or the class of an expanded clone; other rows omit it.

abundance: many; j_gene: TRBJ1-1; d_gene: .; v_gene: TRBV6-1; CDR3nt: TGTGCCAGCGGCGCAAACACTGAAGCTTTCTTT; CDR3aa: CASGANTEAFF
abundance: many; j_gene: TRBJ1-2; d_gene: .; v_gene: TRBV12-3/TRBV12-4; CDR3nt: TGTGCCAGCAGTTTGGGGACATTTGGCGGCTACACCTTC; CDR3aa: CASSLGTFGGYTF
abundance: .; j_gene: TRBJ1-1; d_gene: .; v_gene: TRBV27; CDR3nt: TGTGCCAGCAGTTATAGTCCAGTTGGCTCCACTGAAGCTTTCTTT; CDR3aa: CASSYSPVGSTEAFF
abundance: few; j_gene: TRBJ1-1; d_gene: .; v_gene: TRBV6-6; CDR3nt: TGTGCCAGCAGTTTGGGGGAAGCCCTTGAAGCTTTCTTT; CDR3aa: CASSLGEALEAFF
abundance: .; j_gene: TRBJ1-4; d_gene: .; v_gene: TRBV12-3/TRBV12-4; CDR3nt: TGTGCCAGCAGCGCCGGCAGGGCCCCTTTT; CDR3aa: CASSAGRAPF
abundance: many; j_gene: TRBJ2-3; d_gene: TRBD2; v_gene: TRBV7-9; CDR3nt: TGTGCCAGCAGCTCGGGACTAGACCGCACAGATACGCAGTATTTT; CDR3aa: CASSSGLDRTDTQYF
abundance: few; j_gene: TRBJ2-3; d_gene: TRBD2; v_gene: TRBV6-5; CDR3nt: TGTGCCAGCAGACGAACTAGCGGGGGCCACACAGATACGCAGTATTTT; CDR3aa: CASRRTSGGHTDTQYF
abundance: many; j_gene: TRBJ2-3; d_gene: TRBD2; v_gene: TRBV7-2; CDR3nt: TGTGCCAGCAGCTCGGGATTCCTAGGCGGGGGGACAGATACGCAGTATTTT; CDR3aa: CASSSGFLGGGTDTQYF
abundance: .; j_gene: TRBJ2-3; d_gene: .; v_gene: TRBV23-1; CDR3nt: TGCGCCAGCAGTCAATTCTATAGGCAGGGGAGCACTCGGAGCACAGATACGCAGTATTTT; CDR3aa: CASSQFYRQGSTRSTDTQYF
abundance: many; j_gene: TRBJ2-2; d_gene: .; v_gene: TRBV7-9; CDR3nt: TGTGCCAGCAGCCTAGTGGGGGGAAACACCGGGGAGCTGTTTTTT; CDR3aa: CASSLVGGNTGELFF
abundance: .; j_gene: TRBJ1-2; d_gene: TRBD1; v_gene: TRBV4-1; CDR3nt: TGCGCCAGCAGCCAAGAGGGGGGACAGGGGAATGGCTACACCTTC; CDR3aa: CASSQEGGQGNGYTF
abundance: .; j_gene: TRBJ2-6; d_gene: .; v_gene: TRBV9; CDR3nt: TGTGCCAGCAGCGTACCACAGGGGACTGGGACCAACGTCCTGACTTTC; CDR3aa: CASSVPQGTGTNVLTF
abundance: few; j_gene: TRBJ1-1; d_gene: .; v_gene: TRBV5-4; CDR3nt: TGTGCCAGCAGCTTCAAACGGAAGAACACTGAAGCTTTCTTT; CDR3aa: CASSFKRKNTEAFF
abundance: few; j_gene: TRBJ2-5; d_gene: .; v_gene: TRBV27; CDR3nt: TGTGCCAGCAGTTTATTAGGCAGCGGACAAGAGACCCAGTACTTC; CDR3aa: CASSLLGSGQETQYF
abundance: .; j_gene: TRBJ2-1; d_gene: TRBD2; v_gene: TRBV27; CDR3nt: TGTGCCAGCAGTTCCCTTCCAAGCGGGGGCTACAATGAGCAGTTCTTC; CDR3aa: CASSSLPSGGYNEQFF
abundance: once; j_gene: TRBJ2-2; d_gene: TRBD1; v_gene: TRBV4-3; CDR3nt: TGCGCCAGCAGCCAGGGGACAGACAGGGGCGGGGAGCTGTTTTTT; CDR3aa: CASSQGTDRGGELFF
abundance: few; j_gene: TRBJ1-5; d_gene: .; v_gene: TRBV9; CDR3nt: TGTGCCAGCAGCGCGGGACAAGCCAATCAGCCCCAGCATTTT; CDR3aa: CASSAGQANQPQHF
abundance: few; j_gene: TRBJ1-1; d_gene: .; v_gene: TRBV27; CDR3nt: TGTGCCAGCAGTTTAGGGACACATTCGAACACTGAAGCTTTCTTT; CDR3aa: CASSLGTHSNTEAFF
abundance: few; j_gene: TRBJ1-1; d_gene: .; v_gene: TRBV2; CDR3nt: TGTGCCAGCGAGGCGGGAGGCACTGAAGCTTTCTTT; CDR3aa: CASEAGGTEAFF
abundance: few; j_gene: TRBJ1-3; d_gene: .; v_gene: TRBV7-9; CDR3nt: TGTGCCAGCAGCTTAGGGCCAGGGCTGCGGGGAAACACCATATATTTT; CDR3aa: CASSLGPGLRGNTIYF
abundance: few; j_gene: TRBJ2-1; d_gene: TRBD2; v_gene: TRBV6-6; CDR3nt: TGTGCCAGCAGTTACTCCGGGGGCGCGGGACTAGCGGGGTGGCACAATGAGCAGTTCTTC; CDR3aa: CASSYSGGAGLAGWHNEQFF
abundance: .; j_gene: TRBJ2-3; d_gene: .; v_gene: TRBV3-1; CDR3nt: TGTGCCAGCAGCCAAGATGCGGCAGGGAGGACAGATACGCAGTATTTT; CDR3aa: CASSQDAAGRTDTQYF
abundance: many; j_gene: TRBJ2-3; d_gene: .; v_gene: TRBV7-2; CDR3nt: TGTGCCAGCAGCTTGAATAGACTAGGTACAGATACGCAGTATTTT; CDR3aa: CASSLNRLGTDTQYF
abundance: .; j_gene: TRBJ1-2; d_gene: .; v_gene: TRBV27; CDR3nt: TGTGCCAGCAGTTTAGGAGGGGCCCACTATGGCTACACCTTC; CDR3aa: CASSLGGAHYGYTF
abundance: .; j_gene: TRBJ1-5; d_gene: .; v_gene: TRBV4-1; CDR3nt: TGCGCCAGCAGCCAAGTCATCCCGGCGGGACCCAATCAGCCCCAGCATTTT; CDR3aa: CASSQVIPAGPNQPQHF
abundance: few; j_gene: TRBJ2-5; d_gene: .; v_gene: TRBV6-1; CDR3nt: TGTGCCAGCAGTAACAGGGTCCAAGAGACCCAGTACTTC; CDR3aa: CASSNRVQETQYF
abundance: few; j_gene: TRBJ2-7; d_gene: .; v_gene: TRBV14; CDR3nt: TGTGCCAGCAGCCAAGGGAACGGGGAGAGGTACGAGCAGTACTTC; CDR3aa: CASSQGNGERYEQYF
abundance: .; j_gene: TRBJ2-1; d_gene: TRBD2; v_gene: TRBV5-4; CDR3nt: TGTGCCAGCAGTTTTGGACTAGCGGGGGGCACTGAGCAGTTCTTC; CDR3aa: CASSFGLAGGTEQFF
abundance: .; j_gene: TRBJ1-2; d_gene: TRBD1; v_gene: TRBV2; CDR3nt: TGTGCCATTATCGACCGGGACAGTAACTATGGCTACACCTTC; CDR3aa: CAIIDRDSNYGYTF
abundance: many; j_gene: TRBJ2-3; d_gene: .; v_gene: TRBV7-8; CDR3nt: TGTGCCAGCAGCCTTACTTTGGGGGGACTCACAGATACGCAGTATTTT; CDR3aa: CASSLTLGGLTDTQYF
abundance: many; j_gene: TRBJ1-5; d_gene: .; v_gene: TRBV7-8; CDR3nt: TGTGCCAGCAGTTTAGTCAATCAGCCCCAGCATTTT; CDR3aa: CASSLVNQPQHF
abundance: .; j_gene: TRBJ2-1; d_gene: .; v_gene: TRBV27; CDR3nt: TGTGCCAGCAGTTACGGACAAATTAACAATGAGCAGTTCTTC; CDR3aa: CASSYGQINNEQFF
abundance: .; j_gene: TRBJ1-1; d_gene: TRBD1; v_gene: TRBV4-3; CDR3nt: TGCGCCAGCGCCACAGGGCAGGGGGGCGCGGACACTGAAGCTTTCTTT; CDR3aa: CASATGQGGADTEAFF
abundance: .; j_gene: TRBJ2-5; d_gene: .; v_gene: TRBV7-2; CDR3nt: TGTGCCAGCAGCTTAGGAACAGGGCCGCAAGAGATCCAGTACTTC; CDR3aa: CASSLGTGPQEIQYF
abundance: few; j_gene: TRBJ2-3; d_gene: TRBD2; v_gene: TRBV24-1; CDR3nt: TGTGCCACCTCTCCCAGCAGCGGGACCCACACAGATACGCAGTATTTT; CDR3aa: CATSPSSGTHTDTQYF
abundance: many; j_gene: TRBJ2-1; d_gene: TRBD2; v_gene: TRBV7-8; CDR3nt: TGTGCCAGCAGCTCCGTAAGCGGGGCTATCCTAAATGAGCAGTTCTTC; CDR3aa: CASSSVSGAILNEQFF
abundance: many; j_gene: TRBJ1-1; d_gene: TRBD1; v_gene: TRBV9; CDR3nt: TGTGCCAGCAGCGTACGGGCCCGGGAGGCGGGACAGAGAGAAGCTTTCTTT; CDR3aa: CASSVRAREAGQREAFF
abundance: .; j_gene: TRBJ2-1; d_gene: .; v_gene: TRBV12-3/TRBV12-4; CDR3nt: TGTGCCAGCGGGGGGGGCAGACCCGAGCAGTTCTTC; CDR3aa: CASGGGRPEQFF
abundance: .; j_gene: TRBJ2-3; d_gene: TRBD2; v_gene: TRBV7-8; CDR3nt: TGTGCCAGCAGCTTATGGGGCTTTAGCGGGGGGGAGACAGATACGCAGTATTTT; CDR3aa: CASSLWGFSGGETDTQYF
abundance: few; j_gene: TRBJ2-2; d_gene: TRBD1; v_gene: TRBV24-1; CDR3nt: TGTGCCACCAGCGGACAGGGGAGGACCGGGGAGCTGTTTTTT; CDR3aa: CATSGQGRTGELFF
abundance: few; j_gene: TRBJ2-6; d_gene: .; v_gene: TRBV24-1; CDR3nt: TGTGCCATCGGGCCTACTGGGGCCAACGTCCTGACTTTC; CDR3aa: CAIGPTGANVLTF
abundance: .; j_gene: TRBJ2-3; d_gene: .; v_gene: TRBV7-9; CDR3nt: TGTGCCAGCAGCTTTGGCCCAGGGGACCCCACAGATACGCAGTATTTT; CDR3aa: CASSFGPGDPTDTQYF